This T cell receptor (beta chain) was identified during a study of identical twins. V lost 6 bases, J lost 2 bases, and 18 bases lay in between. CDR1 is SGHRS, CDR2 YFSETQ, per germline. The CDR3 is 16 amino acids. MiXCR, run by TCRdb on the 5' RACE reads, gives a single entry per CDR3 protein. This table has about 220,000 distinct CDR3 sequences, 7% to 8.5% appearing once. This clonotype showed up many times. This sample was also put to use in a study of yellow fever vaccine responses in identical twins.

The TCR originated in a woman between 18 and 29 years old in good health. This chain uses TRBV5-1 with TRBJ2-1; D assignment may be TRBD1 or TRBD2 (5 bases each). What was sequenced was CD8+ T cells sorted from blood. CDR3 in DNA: TGCGCCAGCACTTTCCTGGGACGAGAACCCTACAATGAGCAGTTCTTC. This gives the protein CASTFLGREPYNEQFF. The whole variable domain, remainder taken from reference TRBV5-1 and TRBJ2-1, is KAGVTQTPRYLIKTRGQQVTLSCSPISGHRSVSWYQQTPGQGLQFLFEYFSETQRNKGNFPGRFSGRQFSNSRSEMNVSTLELGDSALYLCASTFLGREPYNEQFFGPGTRLTVL.